The count of the clone carrying this TCR beta chain is one. Its antigen is still unknown. Because it lacks the conserved phenylalanine or tryptophan at the end, this CDR3 is likely a read error. This record comes from a study of T-cell reconstitution after alpha-beta-depleted transplantation in children. As it was prepared, the TCRbeta library received unique molecular identifiers. In TCRdb, the PCR reads were re-called with MiXCR into one record per CDR3 protein. Seen here are around 960,000 distinct CDR3 sequences, around 30% observed once, and the top ten hold roughly 31%. Trimming removed 10 bases from V and 0 bases from J, with 6 bases in between. The CDR3 has 11 amino acids. Germline V gene sequence: CDR1 MNHEY, CDR2 SVGAGI. Study observations and caveats: Several hundred rapidly expanded clones from non-depleted graft cells reportedly supplied alpha-beta T cells about two months post-transplant. Surviving recipient T cells and thymic progenitors produced the high day-60 TCRbeta diversity seen in some patients.

The specimen was PBMCs, mostly from graft donor cells, collected 360 days after TCRalphabeta/CD19-depleted stem cell transplant. This TCR was recovered from a boy less than two years old who had a stem cell transplant for SCID, so the T cells may come from the graft donor. The chain links TRBV6-5 to TRBJ1-1, with D unclear. CDR3 DNA: TGTGCCACCCAATTGAACACTGAAGCTTTCTGT. Translation: CATQLNTEAFC.